Below, one T cell receptor beta chain is given with its context. The PCR made use of 60 Vbeta and 13 Jbeta primers. Here immunoSEQ multiplex PCR was the method, and the copy in TCRdb shows in-frame clones only, minus some. The table lists roughly 190,000 clones, approximately 84% of them singletons. The record originates from a study of cytomegalovirus exposure and HLA in healthy donors. CDR1 is MGHRA, CDR2 YSYEKL, per germline. This CDR3 comprises 15 residues. V lost 5 bases, J lost 2 bases, and 5 bases stayed unmatched. The chain carries TRBV4-1 and TRBJ2-2, with 7 bases matching TRBD2. Sequences were obtained from PBMCs. The receptor was derived from a man aged 45-65 years in good health and CMV-seronegative. CDR3: CASSSGGGNTGELFF. The DNA of the CDR3 is TGCGCCAGCAGCAGTGGGGGGGGAAACACCGGGGAGCTGTTTTTT.